The clone carrying this TCR beta chain showed up just a few times. What it recognizes is unknown. Germline lookup yields CDR1 SGHVS and CDR2 FQNEAQ. Unmatched junction bases numbered 3, after V lost 6 bases and J lost 5 bases. This CDR3 has 13 residues. The sample comes from a study of response to subunit inactivated influenza vaccine. Study findings and constraints: Each seasonal influenza vaccination recruits few new T cells, the authors suggested.

MiXCR was run by TCRdb on the RT-PCR reads, yielding one entry per CDR3 protein. This sample carries 590,000 or so distinct CDR3 sequences, 14% of them seen once, and the ten largest clones take about 7.6%. Sequenced material: PBMCs from blood, taken roughly 15 days before vaccination. This clonotype originated in a man aged 50-60 years who received an inactivated influenza vaccine. The chain carries TRBV7-8 and TRBJ1-5, with 8 bases fitting TRBD1. This CDR3 reads CASRAQGDQPQHF. The CDR3 DNA sequence: TGTGCCAGCAGGGCACAGGGGGATCAGCCCCAGCATTTT.